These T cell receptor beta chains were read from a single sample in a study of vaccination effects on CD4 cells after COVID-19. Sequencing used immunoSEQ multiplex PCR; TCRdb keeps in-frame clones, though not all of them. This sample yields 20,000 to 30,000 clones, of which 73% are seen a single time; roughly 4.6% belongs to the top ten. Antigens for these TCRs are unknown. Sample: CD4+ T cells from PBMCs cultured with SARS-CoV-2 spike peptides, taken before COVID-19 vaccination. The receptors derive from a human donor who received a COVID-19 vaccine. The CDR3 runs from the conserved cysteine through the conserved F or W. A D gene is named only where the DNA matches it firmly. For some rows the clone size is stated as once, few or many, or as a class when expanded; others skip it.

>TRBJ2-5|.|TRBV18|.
TGTGCCAGCTCACCCCCAGTCCGGATGGGAGCCATTGAGACCCAGTACTTC
CASSPPVRMGAIETQYF
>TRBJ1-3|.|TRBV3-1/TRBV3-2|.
TGTGCCAGCAGCCGCTTTCCAGGCTCAGGAAACACCATATATTTT
CASSRFPGSGNTIYF
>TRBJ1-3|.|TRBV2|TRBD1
TGTGCCAGCAATGGACAGGGGGTTCTCGACACCATATATTTT
CASNGQGVLDTIYF
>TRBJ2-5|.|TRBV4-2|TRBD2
TGTGCCAGCAGCCAAGGGTCAGCGGGAGGGGGGTTAGAGACCCAGTACTTC
CASSQGSAGGGLETQYF
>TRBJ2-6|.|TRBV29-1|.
TGCAGCGTTGAACGGCGGAACTCTGGGGCCAACGTCCTGACTTTC
CSVERRNSGANVLTF
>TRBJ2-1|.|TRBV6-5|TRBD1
TGTGCCAGCAGTCCAGACAGGGGTTCCTACAATGAGCAGTTCTTC
CASSPDRGSYNEQFF
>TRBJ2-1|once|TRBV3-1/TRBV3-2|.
TGTGCCAGCAGTTTGACAGATAGCTCCTACAATGAGCAGTTCTTC
CASSLTDSSYNEQFF
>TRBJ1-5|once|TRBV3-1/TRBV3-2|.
TGTGCCAGCGGACAGAACGATCAGCCCCAGCATTTT
CASGQNDQPQHF
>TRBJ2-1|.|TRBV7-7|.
TGTGCCAGCAGGCCCGCTGGCGGGACGACCAACAATGAGCAGTTCTTC
CASRPAGGTTNNEQFF
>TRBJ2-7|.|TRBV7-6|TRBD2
TGTGCCAGCAGCTTAGATCTAGCGGGACCCTACGAGCAGTACTTC
CASSLDLAGPYEQYF
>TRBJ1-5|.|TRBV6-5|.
TGTGCCAGCAACGGTCTGGGTTGGGACAATCAGCCCCAGCATTTT
CASNGLGWDNQPQHF
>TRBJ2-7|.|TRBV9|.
TGTGCCAGCAGCGTAGAAAAAGGGTACGAGCAGTACTTC
CASSVEKGYEQYF
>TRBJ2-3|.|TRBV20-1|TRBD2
TGCAGTGCTAGTGGCCTAGCGGGAGGTGGGACAGATACGCAGTATTTT
CSASGLAGGGTDTQYF
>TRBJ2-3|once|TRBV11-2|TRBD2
TGTGCCAGCAGCTTAGATCTGACTAGCGGGACTGATACGCAGTATTTT
CASSLDLTSGTDTQYF
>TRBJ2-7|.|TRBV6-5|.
TGTGCCAGCAGTCAGGGGGGAGGGAAGCAGTACTTC
CASSQGGGKQYF
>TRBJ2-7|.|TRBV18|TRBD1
TGTGCCAGCTCAGAGGGGGCCTCTGACGAGCAGTACTTC
CASSEGASDEQYF
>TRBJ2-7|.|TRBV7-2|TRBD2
TGTGCCAGCAGCTCTCGGACTAGCGGGGGCCGATACGAGCAGTACTTC
CASSSRTSGGRYEQYF
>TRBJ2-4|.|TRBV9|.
TGTGCCAGCAGCGTAGCTCCGTCAGGGCCAAACATTCAGTACTTC
CASSVAPSGPNIQYF
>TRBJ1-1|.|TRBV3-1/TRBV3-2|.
TGTGCCAGCAGCCAATATGGGTTAGGCACTGAAGCTTTCTTT
CASSQYGLGTEAFF
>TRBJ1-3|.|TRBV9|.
TGTGCCAGCAGCGTCGGACAGCCCTCCTCTCTCTCTGGAAACACCATATATTTT
CASSVGQPSSLSGNTIYF
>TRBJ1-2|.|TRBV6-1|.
TGTGCCAGCAGTGAAGCCGGGACCGTTTATGGCTACACCTTC
CASSEAGTVYGYTF
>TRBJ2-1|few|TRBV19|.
TGTGCCAGTAGTATGGGGATTGCGCGGGATTTTGTTCGTGGAGGTGAGCAGTTCTTC
CASSMGIARDFVRGGEQFF
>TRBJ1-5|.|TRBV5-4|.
TGTGCCAGCAGCTCGGGGGAGGGTAGCAATCAGCCCCAGCATTTT
CASSSGEGSNQPQHF
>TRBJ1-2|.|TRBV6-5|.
TGTGCCAGCAGTTACTTCCGTGTAGGGACCCACTATGGCTACACCTTC
CASSYFRVGTHYGYTF
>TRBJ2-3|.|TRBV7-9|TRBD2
TGTGCCAGCAGCCGACTAGCGGGGGCCGTTAGCACAGATACGCAGTATTTT
CASSRLAGAVSTDTQYF
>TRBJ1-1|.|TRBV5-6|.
TGTGCCAGCAGCCCTCGAATGAGGGGAACTGAAGCTTTCTTT
CASSPRMRGTEAFF
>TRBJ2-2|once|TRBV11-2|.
TGTGCCAGCAGCGTGAGGACAGCGAACACCGGGGAGCTGTTTTTT
CASSVRTANTGELFF
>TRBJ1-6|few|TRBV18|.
TGTGCCAGCTCACCGACAGCTGATAATTCACCCCTCCACTTT
CASSPTADNSPLHF
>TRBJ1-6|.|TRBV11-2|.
TGTGCCAGCGCTTCGACAGATAATAATTCACCCCTCCACTTT
CASASTDNNSPLHF
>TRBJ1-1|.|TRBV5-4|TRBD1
TGTGCCAGCAGCTCGAACAGGGGCGGGAACACTGAAGCTTTCTTT
CASSSNRGGNTEAFF
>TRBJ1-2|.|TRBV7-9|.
TGTGCCAGCAGCGGTCGAGAACTTAGCTATGGCTACACCTTC
CASSGRELSYGYTF
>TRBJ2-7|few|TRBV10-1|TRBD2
TGCGCCAGCAGTGAGCCGTTGGTTCGTCGGACTAGCGGGACCTACGAGCAGTACTTC
CASSEPLVRRTSGTYEQYF
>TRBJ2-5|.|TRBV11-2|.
TGTGCCAGCAGCTTACAACTTGAACAGACCCAGTACTTC
CASSLQLEQTQYF
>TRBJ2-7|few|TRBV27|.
TGTGCCAGCAATCCCATGGGGGGGGCAGGGGGGAACCACGAGCAGTACTTC
CASNPMGGAGGNHEQYF
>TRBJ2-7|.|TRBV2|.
TGTGCCAGCAGTCCCCCATTTACCTACGAGCAGTACTTC
CASSPPFTYEQYF
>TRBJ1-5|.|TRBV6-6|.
TGTGCCAGCAGCCTAAGCAATCAGCCCCAGCATTTT
CASSLSNQPQHF
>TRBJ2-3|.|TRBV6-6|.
TGTGCCAGCAGTCAAACAGATACGCAGTATTTT
CASSQTDTQYF
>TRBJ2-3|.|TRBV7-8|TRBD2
TGTGCCAGCAGCTTAGCGCACTTTAGCGGGGGCGCGGATACGCAGTATTTT
CASSLAHFSGGADTQYF
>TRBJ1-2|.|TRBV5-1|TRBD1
TGCGCCAGCCTACCCGGGACAGGGGAGTCTGGCTACACCTTC
CASLPGTGESGYTF
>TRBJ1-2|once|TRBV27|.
TGTGCCAGCAGTCCCCAGGGCAGAAGGGGTGGCTACACCTTC
CASSPQGRRGGYTF
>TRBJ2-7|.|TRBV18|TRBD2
TGTGCCAGCTCACCAGGGACTAGCTCCCCCGAGCAGTACTTC
CASSPGTSSPEQYF
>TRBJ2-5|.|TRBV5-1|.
TGCGCCAGCAGCTTGGCCGGTAGGGGACAAGAGACCCAGTACTTC
CASSLAGRGQETQYF
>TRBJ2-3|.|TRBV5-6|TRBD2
TGTGCCAGCAGCTTGACTAGCGGGGGTGTGGGTACGCAGTATTTT
CASSLTSGGVGTQYF